This is a list of T cell receptor beta chains from one sample in a study of shared clonotypes between healthy human individuals. The assay was immunoSEQ multiplex PCR, and TCRdb's table has in-frame clones only and misses some. The sample has about 1.5 million clones, 95% to 99% seen once. Sequenced: naive CD4+ T cells sorted from blood. The receptors originated from a man aged 25-45 years in good health. Both conserved end residues are part of each CDR3. Each record gives: J gene, V gene, CDR3 protein.

j_call: TRBJ1-4; v_call: TRBV29-1; cdr3_aa: CSVPGTGPQLPEGTNEKLFF
j_call: TRBJ1-1; v_call: TRBV27; cdr3_aa: CASSLSPLPTTEAFF
j_call: TRBJ2-7; v_call: TRBV28; cdr3_aa: CASSSFSGRRYEQYF
j_call: TRBJ2-2; v_call: TRBV7-9; cdr3_aa: CASSFQGMAGELFF
j_call: TRBJ2-5; v_call: TRBV7-2; cdr3_aa: CASSPWTRGILETQYF
j_call: TRBJ2-1; v_call: TRBV5-1; cdr3_aa: CASSPGLAGRNEQFF
j_call: TRBJ1-2; v_call: TRBV5-1; cdr3_aa: CASSSPGTGNYGYTF
j_call: TRBJ2-7; v_call: TRBV6-1; cdr3_aa: CASSETDRSDEQYF
j_call: TRBJ2-3; v_call: TRBV10-1; cdr3_aa: CASSETLVTDTQYF
j_call: TRBJ1-5; v_call: TRBV6-1; cdr3_aa: CASSERQGSFNQPQHF
j_call: TRBJ2-3; v_call: TRBV25-1; cdr3_aa: CASSAPSTPQRATQYF
j_call: TRBJ2-1; v_call: TRBV5-1; cdr3_aa: CASSLTQGPYNEQFF
j_call: TRBJ2-7; v_call: TRBV7-9; cdr3_aa: CASSLAQFYEQYF
j_call: TRBJ1-2; v_call: TRBV25-1; cdr3_aa: CASTPQGRSSGYTF
j_call: TRBJ2-7; v_call: TRBV5-1; cdr3_aa: CASREGTRDSSYEQYF
j_call: TRBJ1-2; v_call: TRBV18; cdr3_aa: CASGTYRQGEYGYTF
j_call: TRBJ1-3; v_call: TRBV7-2; cdr3_aa: CASSFGRVTNTIYF
j_call: TRBJ1-1; v_call: TRBV11-3; cdr3_aa: CASSLDGAGGTEAFF
j_call: TRBJ2-6; v_call: TRBV5-1; cdr3_aa: CASSWGGGDSGANVLTF
j_call: TRBJ2-2; v_call: TRBV7-6; cdr3_aa: CASSLVQSGELFF
j_call: TRBJ1-2; v_call: TRBV5-1; cdr3_aa: CASSLRPRTANYGYTF
j_call: TRBJ1-1; v_call: TRBV5-4; cdr3_aa: CASSLARTGGTEAFF
j_call: TRBJ1-1; v_call: TRBV15; cdr3_aa: CATSSTGTGNTEAFF
j_call: TRBJ2-1; v_call: TRBV11-3; cdr3_aa: CASSPGPTSVDEQFF
j_call: TRBJ2-5; v_call: TRBV5-4; cdr3_aa: CASSIKQGTETQYF
j_call: TRBJ1-2; v_call: TRBV28; cdr3_aa: CASSSLEGTNYGYTF
j_call: TRBJ2-1; v_call: TRBV7-8; cdr3_aa: CASSNRDKQFF
j_call: TRBJ2-5; v_call: TRBV5-1; cdr3_aa: CASSLGQGRRETQYF
j_call: TRBJ2-5; v_call: TRBV7-3; cdr3_aa: CASSFGLQETQYF
j_call: TRBJ2-7; v_call: TRBV4-3; cdr3_aa: CASSQGRIRDPPYEQYF
j_call: TRBJ2-7; v_call: TRBV5-1; cdr3_aa: CASSLAGAPYEQYF
j_call: TRBJ2-3; v_call: TRBV18; cdr3_aa: CASSPLELAFTDTQYF
j_call: TRBJ2-7; v_call: TRBV2; cdr3_aa: CASKKATGEKYEQYF
j_call: TRBJ1-2; v_call: TRBV11-2; cdr3_aa: CASRKDSWSYTF
j_call: TRBJ1-5; v_call: TRBV25-1; cdr3_aa: CASSEYGRGFQPQHF
j_call: TRBJ2-1; v_call: TRBV5-5; cdr3_aa: CASSSFGTSGIYNEQFF
j_call: TRBJ1-1; v_call: TRBV9; cdr3_aa: CASSVDSRVSTEAFF
j_call: TRBJ2-7; v_call: TRBV19; cdr3_aa: CASSISLAGGGEQYF
j_call: TRBJ2-3; v_call: TRBV7-9; cdr3_aa: CASRQGLAGKGTDTQYF
j_call: TRBJ1-2; v_call: TRBV25-1; cdr3_aa: CASSPTLDRANYGYTF
j_call: TRBJ2-2; v_call: TRBV7-3; cdr3_aa: CASSLGPRGHTIAGELFF
j_call: TRBJ2-7; v_call: TRBV19; cdr3_aa: CASTPRVGWDYEQYF
j_call: TRBJ1-1; v_call: TRBV7-6; cdr3_aa: CASSWGATDTEAFF